This TCR beta chain appears in the sequencing data of a study of blood T cell repertoires in COVID-19. The overall study: COVID-19 samples, acute and convalescent, were from the United States, Italy and Spain. The analysed material was cDNA or gDNA that came from T cells, B-cell-depleted T cells, or PBMCs.

The V gene lost 4 bases and the J gene lost 9 bases, with 10 bases spanning the gap. Germline lookup yields CDR1 LNHDA and CDR2 SQIVND (reference sequence). The CDR3 has 12 residues. As handled by the study authors: Reference gene primer amplification yielded estimated nucleated cell counts. The protocol was immunoSEQ multiplex PCR, while the TCRdb copy is restricted to in-frame clones and leaves out a portion. V and J calls plus clone size are reproduced from that table; the DNA served to infer D and trimming. Of tens of thousands of clones in the sample, more than 85% were seen once. Sequenced material: peripheral blood. The chain couples TRBV19 to TRBJ2-1; D unresolved. The TCR originated in a human donor in a cohort sampled during active COVID-19. As DNA, the CDR3 is TGTGCCAGTAGTAAACTATTAAGTGAGCAGTTCTTC. This translates into CASSKLLSEQFF.